The present entry profiles one T cell receptor beta chain with its context. Its antigen is not identified. This sample is part of a study of identifying expanded T cells in peripheral blood. Study-wide findings and caveats: Two-week clone count variance significantly increased as total template count grew. Differentially abundant clones: roughly 1.2 between replicates, about 15 at two to three weeks, over 18 at four.

Collection occurred without any documented infections or immune events in donors. The CDR3 spans 15 residues. The germline V gene encodes CDR1 MNHEY and CDR2 SVGAGI. Trimming left V 0 bases short and J 8 bases short, with 16 bases between. Profiled with immunoSEQ multiplex PCR; TCRdb holds only in-frame clones, not every one. Of about 84,000 clones listed, around 87% are singletons. The chain links TRBV6-5 to TRBJ1-2; no clear D. The sample consisted of blood. The sequence was collected from a person aged 18 to 70 in good health. The CDR3 reads CASSYSLRRRDGYTF. CDR3 DNA: TGTGCCAGCAGTTACTCCCTGCGGAGGCGAGACGGCTACACCTTC.